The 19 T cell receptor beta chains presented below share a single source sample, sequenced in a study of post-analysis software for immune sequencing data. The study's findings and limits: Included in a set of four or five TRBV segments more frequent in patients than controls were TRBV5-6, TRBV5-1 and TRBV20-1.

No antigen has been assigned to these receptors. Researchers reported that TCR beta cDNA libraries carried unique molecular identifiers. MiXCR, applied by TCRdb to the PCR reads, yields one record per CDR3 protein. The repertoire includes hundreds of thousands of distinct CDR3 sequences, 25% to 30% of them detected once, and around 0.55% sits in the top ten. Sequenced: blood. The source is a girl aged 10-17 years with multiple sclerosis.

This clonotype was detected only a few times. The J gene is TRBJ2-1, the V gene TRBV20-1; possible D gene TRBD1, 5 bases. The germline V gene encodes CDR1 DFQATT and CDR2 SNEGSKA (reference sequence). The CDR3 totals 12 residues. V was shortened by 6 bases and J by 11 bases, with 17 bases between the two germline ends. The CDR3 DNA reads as TGCAGTGCCGGGTCAGAAGGGGTAAAGCAGTTCTTC. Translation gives CSAGSEGVKQFF.

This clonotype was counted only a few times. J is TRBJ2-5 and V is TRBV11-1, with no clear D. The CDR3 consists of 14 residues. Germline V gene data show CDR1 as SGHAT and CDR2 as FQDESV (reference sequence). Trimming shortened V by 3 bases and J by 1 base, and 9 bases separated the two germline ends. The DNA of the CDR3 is TGTGCCAGCAGCTTCCGGGTGGGCCAAGAGACCCAGTACTTC. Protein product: CASSFRVGQETQYF.

This chain's CDR3 is CASSPRQRVVAGGTQYF. The CDR3 bases are TGTGCCAGCAGCCCCCGTCAGCGGGTAGTAGCGGGAGGGACCCAGTACTTC. This rearrangement joins TRBV7-2 to TRBJ2-5, with 10 positions matching TRBD2. The trim removed 5 bases at V and 7 bases at J, leaving 16 bases unmatched. Germline assignment: CDR1 SGHTA and CDR2 FQGNSA. This CDR3 region has 17 residues.

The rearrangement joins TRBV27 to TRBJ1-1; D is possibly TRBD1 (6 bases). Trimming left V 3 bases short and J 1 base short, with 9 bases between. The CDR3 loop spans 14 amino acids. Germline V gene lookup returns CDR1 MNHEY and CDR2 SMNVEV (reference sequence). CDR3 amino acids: CASSLDRPNTEAFF. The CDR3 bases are TGTGCCAGCAGTTTGGACAGACCGAACACTGAAGCTTTCTTT.

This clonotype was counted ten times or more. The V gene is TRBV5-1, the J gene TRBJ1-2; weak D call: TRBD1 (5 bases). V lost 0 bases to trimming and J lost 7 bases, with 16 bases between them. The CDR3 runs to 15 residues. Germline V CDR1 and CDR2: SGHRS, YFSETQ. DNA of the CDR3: TGCGCCAGCAGCTTGGGGGACGGTAAGGGCTCTGGCTACACCTTC. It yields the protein CASSLGDGKGSGYTF. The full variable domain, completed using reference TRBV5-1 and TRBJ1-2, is KAGVTQTPRYLIKTRGQQVTLSCSPISGHRSVSWYQQTPGQGLQFLFEYFSETQRNKGNFPGRFSGRQFSNSRSEMNVSTLELGDSALYLCASSLGDGKGSGYTFGSGTRLTVV.

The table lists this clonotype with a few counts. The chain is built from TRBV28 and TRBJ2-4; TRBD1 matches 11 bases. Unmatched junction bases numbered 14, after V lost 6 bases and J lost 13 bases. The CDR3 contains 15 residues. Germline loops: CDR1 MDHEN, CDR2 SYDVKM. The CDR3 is CASREGQGASWEQYF. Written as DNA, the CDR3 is TGTGCCAGCAGGGAAGGACAGGGGGCGTCTTGGGAGCAGTACTTC.

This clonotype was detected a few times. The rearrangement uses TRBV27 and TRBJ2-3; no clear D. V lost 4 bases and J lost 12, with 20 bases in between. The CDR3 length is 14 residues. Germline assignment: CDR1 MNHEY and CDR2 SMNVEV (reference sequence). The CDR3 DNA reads TGTGCCAGCAGTTCCCCCGGGCCGGGTTCCCACCAGTATTTT. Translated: CASSSPGPGSHQYF.

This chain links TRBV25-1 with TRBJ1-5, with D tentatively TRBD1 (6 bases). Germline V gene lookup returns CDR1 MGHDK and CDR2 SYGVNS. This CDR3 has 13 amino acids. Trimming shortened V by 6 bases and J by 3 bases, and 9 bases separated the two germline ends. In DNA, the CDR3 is TGTGCCAGCAGCGGACAGTACAATCAGCCCCAGCATTTT. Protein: CASSGQYNQPQHF.

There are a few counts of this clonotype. CDR3 sequence (DNA): TGTGCCACCAGCCCCCAAGACGAGGGGAGCAATCAGCCCCAGCATTTT. Amino acid sequence: CATSPQDEGSNQPQHF. The chain uses TRBV15 and TRBJ1-5, with D perhaps TRBD1 (5 bases). This CDR3 spans 16 amino acids. CDR1 and CDR2 (germline): LNHNV, YYDKDF (reference sequence). The V end lost 5 bases, the J end lost 1 base, and 15 bases lay between the germline ends.

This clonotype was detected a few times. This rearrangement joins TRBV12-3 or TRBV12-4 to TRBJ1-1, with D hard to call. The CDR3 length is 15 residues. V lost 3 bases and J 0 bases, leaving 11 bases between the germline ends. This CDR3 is CASSFPRVMNTEAFF. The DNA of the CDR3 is TGTGCCAGCAGTTTTCCAAGAGTGATGAACACTGAAGCTTTCTTT.

CDR3 sequence (DNA): TGTGCCAGCAGCATCAGGGGGCCTGGAGGTGGTGGCTACACCTTC. Its protein product is CASSIRGPGGGGYTF. This chain links TRBV6-5 with TRBJ1-2; 8 positions agree with TRBD1. The CDR3 runs 15 residues. V was clipped by 6 bases and J by 7 bases; unmatched bases: 13. Looked up from germline, CDR1 is MNHEY and CDR2 is SVGAGI.

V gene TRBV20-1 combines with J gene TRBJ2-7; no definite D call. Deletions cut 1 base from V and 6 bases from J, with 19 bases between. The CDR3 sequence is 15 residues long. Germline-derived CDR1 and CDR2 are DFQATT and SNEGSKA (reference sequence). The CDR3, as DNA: TGCAGTGCTAGAGTTATTACTACCTCCTCCGGCGAGCAGTACTTC. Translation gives CSARVITTSSGEQYF.

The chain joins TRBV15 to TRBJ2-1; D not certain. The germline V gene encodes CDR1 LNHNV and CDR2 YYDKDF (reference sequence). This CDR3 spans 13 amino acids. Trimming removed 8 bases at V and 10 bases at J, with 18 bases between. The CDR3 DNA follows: TGTGCCACCGGCAAAGACTTATCGATGGAGCAGTTCTTC. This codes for CATGKDLSMEQFF.

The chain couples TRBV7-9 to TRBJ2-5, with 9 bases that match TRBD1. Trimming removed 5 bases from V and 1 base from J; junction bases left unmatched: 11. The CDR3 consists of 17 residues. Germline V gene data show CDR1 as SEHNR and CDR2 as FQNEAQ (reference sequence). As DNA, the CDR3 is TGTGCCAGCAGCCTCCGCCCGGGACAGGGTTTCCAAGAGACCCAGTACTTC. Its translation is CASSLRPGQGFQETQYF.

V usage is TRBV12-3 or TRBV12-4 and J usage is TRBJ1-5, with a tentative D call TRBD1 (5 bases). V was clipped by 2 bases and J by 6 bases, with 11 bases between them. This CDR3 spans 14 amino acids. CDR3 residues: CASSLRDGIQPQHF. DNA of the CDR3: TGTGCCAGCAGTTTAAGGGACGGGATTCAGCCCCAGCATTTT.

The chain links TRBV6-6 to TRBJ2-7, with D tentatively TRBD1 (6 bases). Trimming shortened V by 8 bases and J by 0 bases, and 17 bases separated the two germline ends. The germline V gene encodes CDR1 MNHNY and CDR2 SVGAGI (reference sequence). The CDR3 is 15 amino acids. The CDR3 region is CASFENRDRSYEQYF. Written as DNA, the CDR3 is TGTGCCAGCTTTGAAAACAGGGACCGCTCCTACGAGCAGTACTTC.

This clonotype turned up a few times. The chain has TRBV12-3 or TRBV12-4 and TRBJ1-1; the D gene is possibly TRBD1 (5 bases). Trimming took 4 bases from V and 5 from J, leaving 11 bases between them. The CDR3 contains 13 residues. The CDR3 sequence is CASSSSGRTEAFF. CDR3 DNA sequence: TGTGCCAGCAGTTCATCAGGGAGGACTGAAGCTTTCTTT.

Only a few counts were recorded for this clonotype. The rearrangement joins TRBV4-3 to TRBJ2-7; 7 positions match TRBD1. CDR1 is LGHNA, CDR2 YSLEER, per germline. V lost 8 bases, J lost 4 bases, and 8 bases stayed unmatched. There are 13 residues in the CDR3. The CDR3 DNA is TGCGCCAGCGCTCGGGACAGATATTACGAGCAGTACTTC. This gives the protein CASARDRYYEQYF.

The CDR3 DNA follows: TGTGCCAGCAGCTTAGTTCAGGGGCGTAACTATGGCTACACCTTC. Protein: CASSLVQGRNYGYTF. This chain connects TRBV7-2 to TRBJ1-2; D may be TRBD1 (6 bases). Germline V lookup: CDR1 SGHTA, CDR2 FQGNSA. This CDR3 comprises 15 residues. The germline V and J ends were trimmed by 1 base and 1 base, with 10 bases remaining between them.